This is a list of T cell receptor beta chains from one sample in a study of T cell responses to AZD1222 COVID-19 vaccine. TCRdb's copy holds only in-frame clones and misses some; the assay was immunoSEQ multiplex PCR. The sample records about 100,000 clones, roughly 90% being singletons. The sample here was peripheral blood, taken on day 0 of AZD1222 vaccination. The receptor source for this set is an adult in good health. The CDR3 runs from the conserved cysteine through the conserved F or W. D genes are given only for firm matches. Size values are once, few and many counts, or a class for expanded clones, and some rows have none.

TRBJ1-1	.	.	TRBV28	TGTGCCAGCGGGCCATTTTCCGGGAAGAACACTGAAGCTTTCTTT	CASGPFSGKNTEAFF
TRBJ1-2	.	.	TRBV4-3	TGCGCCAGCAGCCAAGGTGGGGGGTGGGGGTATGGCTACACCTTC	CASSQGGGWGYGYTF
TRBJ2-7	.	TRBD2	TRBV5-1	TGCGCCAGCAGCGTATCCGGGACTAGCAACGAGCAGTACTTC	CASSVSGTSNEQYF
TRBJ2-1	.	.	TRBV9	TGTGCCAGCAGCGTAGACCCACAGGGGGGACTAGTCATCACCTACAATGAGCAGTTCTTC	CASSVDPQGGLVITYNEQFF
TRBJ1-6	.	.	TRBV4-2	TGTGCCAGCAGCCCGGGACCGGGATGGGATTCACCCCTCCACTTT	CASSPGPGWDSPLHF
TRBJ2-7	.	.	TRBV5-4	TGTGCCAGCAGCTTTACCGGACAGACCTACGAGCAGTACTTC	CASSFTGQTYEQYF
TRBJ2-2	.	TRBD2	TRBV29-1	TGCAGCGTTGATACTAGCGGGGGTTCGAACACCGGGGAGCTGTTTTTT	CSVDTSGGSNTGELFF
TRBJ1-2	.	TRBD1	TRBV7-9	TGTGCCAGCAGCGTCCGGGACAGGGGAGCCTATGGCTACACCTTC	CASSVRDRGAYGYTF
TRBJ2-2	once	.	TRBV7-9	TGTGCCAGCAGCTTAGCTGGGATCGGGGAGCTGTTTTTT	CASSLAGIGELFF
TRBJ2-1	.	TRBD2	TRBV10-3	TGTGCCATCAACCCGGGACTAGACCCCTACAATGAGCAGTTCTTC	CAINPGLDPYNEQFF
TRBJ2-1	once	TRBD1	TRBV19	TGTGCCAGTATGCGACAGGGGGGATACAATGAGCAGTTCTTC	CASMRQGGYNEQFF
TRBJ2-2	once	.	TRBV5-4	TGTGCCAGCAGCCGCGGGGCCACCGGGGAGCTGTTTTTT	CASSRGATGELFF
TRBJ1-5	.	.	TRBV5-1	TGCGCCAGCAGCTTGGGAGGGTCGCGCAATCAGCCCCAGCATTTT	CASSLGGSRNQPQHF
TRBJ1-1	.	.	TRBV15	TGTGCCACCAGCAGAGATGGGGGATATGAAGCTTTCTTT	CATSRDGGYEAFF
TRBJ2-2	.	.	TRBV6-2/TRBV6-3	TGTGCCAGCAGTGCCAAACCAGGGGGGCGGGAGAACACCGGGGAGCTGTTTTTT	CASSAKPGGRENTGELFF
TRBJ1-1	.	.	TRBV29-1	TGCAGCGCTGGGGTGGGGATGAACACTGAAGCTTTCTTT	CSAGVGMNTEAFF
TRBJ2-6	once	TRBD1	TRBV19	TGTGCCAGTAGTATAGGAGACAGGGGAACTGGGGCCAACGTCCTGACTTTC	CASSIGDRGTGANVLTF
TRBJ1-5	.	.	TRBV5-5	TGTGCCAGCAGCCTTGGAAGGGCCCATCAGCCCCAGCATTTT	CASSLGRAHQPQHF
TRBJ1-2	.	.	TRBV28	TGTGCCAGCAGGGGAAGGGGGAGGGCTTATGGCTACACCTTC	CASRGRGRAYGYTF
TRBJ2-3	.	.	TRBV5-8	TGTGCCAGCCCGACGGGGGAGCGCAGGCACACAGATACGCAGTATTTT	CASPTGERRHTDTQYF
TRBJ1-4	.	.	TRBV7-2	TGTGCCAGCACCTATCCCGACGGGAATGAAAAACTGTTTTTT	CASTYPDGNEKLFF
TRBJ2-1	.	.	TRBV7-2	TGTGCCAGCAGCGGCCGGGACAAGTACAATGAGCAGTTCTTC	CASSGRDKYNEQFF
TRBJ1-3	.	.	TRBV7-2	TGTGCCAGCAGCAAAGGAGACAGCAGAGGCACCATATATTTT	CASSKGDSRGTIYF
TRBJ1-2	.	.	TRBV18	TGTGCCAGCTCACCAGACAGTCAGTATGGCTACACCTTC	CASSPDSQYGYTF
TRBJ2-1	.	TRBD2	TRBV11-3	TGTGCCAGCAGCTTAGGGGGCGGGAGGGCGTCTGAGCAGTTCTTC	CASSLGGGRASEQFF
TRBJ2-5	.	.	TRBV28	TGTGCCAGCAGTTTAAGGGTGAAGACCCAGTACTTC	CASSLRVKTQYF
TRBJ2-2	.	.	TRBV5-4	TGTGCCAGCAGCTTGGCGAGGAGTCGGAACACCGGGGAGCTGTTTTTT	CASSLARSRNTGELFF
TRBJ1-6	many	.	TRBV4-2	TGTGCCAGCAGCCAAGATAGCTCACCCCTCCACTTT	CASSQDSSPLHF
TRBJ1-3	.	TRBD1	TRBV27	TGTGCCAGCAGGCGACAGGGAGGGGTCTCTGGAAACACCATATATTTT	CASRRQGGVSGNTIYF
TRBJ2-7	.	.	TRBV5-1	TGCGCCAGCAGCCTCGCCCTCGGGATCACCTACGAGCAGTACTTC	CASSLALGITYEQYF
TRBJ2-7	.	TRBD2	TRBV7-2	TGTGCCAGCAGCGCTCCGGTTCCTAGCGGGACCTCCTACGAGCAGTACTTC	CASSAPVPSGTSYEQYF
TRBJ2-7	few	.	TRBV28	TGTGCCAGCAGAGACTCAGGGGGGAGGGCCTACGAGCAGTACTTC	CASRDSGGRAYEQYF
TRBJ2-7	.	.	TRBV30	TGTGCCTGGAGCCTTAATACAGAGCAGTACTTC	CAWSLNTEQYF
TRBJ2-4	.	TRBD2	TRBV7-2	TGTGCCAGCAGCCAGGGACTAGCGCGGAAAAACATTCAGTACTTC	CASSQGLARKNIQYF
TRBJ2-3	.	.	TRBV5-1	TGCGCCAGCAAGTGGGGGTCTCCGTCTGGGGATACGCAGTATTTT	CASKWGSPSGDTQYF
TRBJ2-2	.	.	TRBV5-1	TGCGCCAGCAGCTTGGAGGGACCGACGGGACGGGAGCTGTTTTTT	CASSLEGPTGRELFF
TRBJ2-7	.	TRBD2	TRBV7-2	TGTGCCAGCGGTACACTAGCGGGAGTCGACGAGCAGTACTTC	CASGTLAGVDEQYF
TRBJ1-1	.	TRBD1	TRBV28	TGTGCCAGCAGTTCCCGGGACAGCCAAACTTTCTTT	CASSSRDSQTFF
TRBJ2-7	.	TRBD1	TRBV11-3	TGTGCCAGCAGCTCACTAACAGGGGGCGAGCAGTACTTC	CASSSLTGGEQYF
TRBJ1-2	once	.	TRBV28	TGTGCCACTGGGGGTTATACCTCTAACTATGGCTACACCTTC	CATGGYTSNYGYTF
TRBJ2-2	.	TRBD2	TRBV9	TGTGCCAGCAGCGAGAGGACTAGCGGGAACACCGGGGAGCTGTTTTTT	CASSERTSGNTGELFF
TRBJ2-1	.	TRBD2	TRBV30	TGTGCCTGGACTAGCGGGAGGGCCTTTGGAAATGAGCAGTTCTTC	CAWTSGRAFGNEQFF
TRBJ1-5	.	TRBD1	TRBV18	TGTGCCAGCTCTCCGGACAGGACCTATAGCAATCAGCCCCAGCATTTT	CASSPDRTYSNQPQHF
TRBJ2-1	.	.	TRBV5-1	TGCGCCAGCAGCTTGTACGGGGGAATGGACGGACGGAGCTCCTACAATGAGCAGTTCTTC	CASSLYGGMDGRSSYNEQFF
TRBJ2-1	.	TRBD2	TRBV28	TGTGCCAGCAGGCCCGGGACTAGCCAGAGGGGGCAGTTCTTC	CASRPGTSQRGQFF
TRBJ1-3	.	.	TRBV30	TGTGCCTGGAGTGTACCCGGTGGAAACACCATATATTTT	CAWSVPGGNTIYF
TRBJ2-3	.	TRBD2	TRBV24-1	TGTGCCACCAGTGGACTAGCGGGAAGAGATACGCAGTATTTT	CATSGLAGRDTQYF
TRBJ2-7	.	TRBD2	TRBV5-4	TGTGCCAGCAGCAGGCCGACTAGCGACGAGCAGTACTTC	CASSRPTSDEQYF
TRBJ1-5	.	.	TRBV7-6	TGTGCCAGCAGCCCCTTCCGAGGAGGGAGCTGGAGCAATCAGCCCCAGCATTTT	CASSPFRGGSWSNQPQHF
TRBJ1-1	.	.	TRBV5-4	TGTGCCAGCAGCACTGACATGAACACTGAAGCTTTCTTT	CASSTDMNTEAFF
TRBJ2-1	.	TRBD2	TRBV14	TGTGCCAGCAGCCAAAACGGGAGGGCCACCAATGAGCAGTTCTTC	CASSQNGRATNEQFF
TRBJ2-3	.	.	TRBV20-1	TGCAGTGCTACTTCCTACTCCCCGCAGTATTTT	CSATSYSPQYF
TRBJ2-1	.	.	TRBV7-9	TGTGCCAGCAGCTTAAACGGGCTGGGATATGGTGAGCAGTTCTTC	CASSLNGLGYGEQFF
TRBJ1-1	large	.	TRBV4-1	TGCGCCAGCAGCCATGCTCCCGGGGTGGCCACTGAAGCTTTCTTT	CASSHAPGVATEAFF
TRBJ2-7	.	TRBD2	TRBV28	TGTGCCAGCAGTCCTACCGGGACTAGCACCTACTACGAGCAGTACTTC	CASSPTGTSTYYEQYF
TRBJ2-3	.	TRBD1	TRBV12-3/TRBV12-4	TGTGCCAGCAGGGCCGGGACAGAGGATACGCAGTATTTT	CASRAGTEDTQYF
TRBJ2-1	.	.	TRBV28	TGTGCCAGCAGTCCACCAGGGACGGGGAACTACAATGAGCAGTTCTTC	CASSPPGTGNYNEQFF
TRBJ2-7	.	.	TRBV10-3	TGTGCCATCCGAGGGTCCGGGGTTATCGAGCAGTACTTC	CAIRGSGVIEQYF
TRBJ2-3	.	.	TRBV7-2	TGTGCCAGCAGCTATGATCAACTCACAGATACGCAGTATTTT	CASSYDQLTDTQYF
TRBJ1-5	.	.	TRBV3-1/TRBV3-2	TGTGCCAGCAGCCAAGGCGGGGGCCGTAGCAATCAGCCCCAGCATTTT	CASSQGGGRSNQPQHF